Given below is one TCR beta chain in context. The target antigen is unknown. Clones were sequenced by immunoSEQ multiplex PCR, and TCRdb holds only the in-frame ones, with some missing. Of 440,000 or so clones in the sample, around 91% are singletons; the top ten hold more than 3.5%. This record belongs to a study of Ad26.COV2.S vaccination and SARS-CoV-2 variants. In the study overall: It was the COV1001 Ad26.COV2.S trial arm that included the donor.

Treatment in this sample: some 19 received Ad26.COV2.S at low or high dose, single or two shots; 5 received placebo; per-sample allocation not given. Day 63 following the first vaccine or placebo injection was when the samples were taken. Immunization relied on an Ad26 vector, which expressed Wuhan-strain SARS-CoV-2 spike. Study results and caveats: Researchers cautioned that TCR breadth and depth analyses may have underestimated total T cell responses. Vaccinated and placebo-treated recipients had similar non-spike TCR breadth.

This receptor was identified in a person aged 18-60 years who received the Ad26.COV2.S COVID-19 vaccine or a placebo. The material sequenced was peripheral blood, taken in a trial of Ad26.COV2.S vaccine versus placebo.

The CDR3 DNA reads TGTGCCTGGGGAAAACAGGGGGCAGGGGATCAGCCCCAGCATTTT. Amino acids: CAWGKQGAGDQPQHF. The chain recombines TRBV30 with TRBJ1-5; 9 bases line up with TRBD1. The germline CDR1 and CDR2 sequences are GTSNPN and SVGIG (reference sequence). This CDR3 contains 15 residues. V dropped 5 bases and J dropped 5; count of bases not matched to a gene: 10.